What follows are 14 T cell receptor beta chains derived from one specimen sequenced in a study of blood T cell repertoires in COVID-19 (dated by TCRdb to 2018 to 2021). Library method: the immunoSEQ multiplex PCR assay. This is the immuneACCESS table as TCRdb keeps it, with only in-frame sequences that have V and J called. A part of the clones is gone; compared with another copy, unresolved V genes explain less than half, and the rest is unexplained. Recorded for this sample are a few hundred thousand clones; around 89% of them occurred a single time. Approximately 9.5% of the sample is held by the ten biggest clonotypes. Sequencing input: PBMCs or T cells enriched from blood (not recorded which). All receptors come from a man aged 35-49 years who had recovered from COVID-19.

The CDR3, as DNA: TGTGCCAGCAGTTTTAGGGGGCATAGCAGGGGGCTTTACAATGAGCAGTTCTTC. Encoded protein: CASSFRGHSRGLYNEQFF. The chain is built from TRBV27 and TRBJ2-1; TRBD1 matches at 8 bases. The J segment lost 4 bases and the V segment lost 3 bases, leaving 14 bases of the junction unmatched. The germline V gene encodes CDR1 MNHEY and CDR2 SMNVEV (reference sequence). This CDR3 comprises 18 residues.

The rearrangement links TRBV4-2 to TRBJ2-3; no definite D call. The CDR3 totals 16 residues. CDR1 and CDR2 from the germline V gene are LGHNA and YNFKEQ. The V gene lost 4 bases and the J gene lost 1 base, with 15 bases spanning the gap. For the CDR3, the DNA is TGTGCCAGCAGCCCGAACCTACGTGCGGGCACAGATACGCAGTATTTT. It is translated as CASSPNLRAGTDTQYF.

The gene calls are TRBV12-3 or TRBV12-4 and TRBJ1-2; a weak D match, TRBD1 (5 bases). Trimming stripped 6 bases from V and 7 bases from J, with 15 bases between. The CDR3 loop spans 13 amino acids. CDR3 sequence reads: CASRQERLVGYTF. The CDR3 DNA sequence: TGTGCCAGCAGACAGGAGAGGCTAGTTGGCTACACCTTC.

The genes are TRBV15 and TRBJ2-5; D may be TRBD2 (6 bases). V dropped 1 base and J dropped 5 bases, with 11 bases sitting between them. The germline gives CDR1 LNHNV, CDR2 YYDKDF (reference sequence). The CDR3 is 14 amino acids. For the CDR3, the DNA is TGTGCCACCAGCAGAGGGAGGGCCGCGGAGACCCAGTACTTC. Translated: CATSRGRAAETQYF. Complete variable domain (other parts from reference TRBV15 and TRBJ2-5): DAMVIQNPRYQVTQFGKPVTLSCSQTLNHNVMYWYQQKSSQAPKLLFHYYDKDFNNEADTPDNFQSRRPNTSFCFLDIRSPGLGDTAMYLCATSRGRAAETQYFGPGTRLLVL.

The chain employs TRBV25-1 and TRBJ2-1; 8 bases are shared with TRBD2. After removal of 3 bases from V and 5 bases from J, the junction contained 9 bases not matched to a gene. CDR1 is MGHDK and CDR2 is SYGVNS in the germline V gene. This CDR3 has 16 residues. The CDR3 here is CASSDYGGADHNEQFF. The CDR3 DNA reads TGTGCCAGCAGTGATTACGGGGGGGCCGACCACAATGAGCAGTTCTTC.

The genes are TRBV7-8 and TRBJ2-1; D is unresolved. Germline V gene data show CDR1 as SGHVS and CDR2 as FQNEAQ. This CDR3 has 16 amino acids. Trimming removed 3 bases at V and 2 bases at J, with 14 bases between. CDR3 amino acids: CASSFFSGITYNEQFF. In nucleotides, the CDR3 is TGTGCCAGCAGCTTCTTCTCAGGTATCACCTACAATGAGCAGTTCTTC.

V is TRBV9 and J is TRBJ1-2; D call uncertain. The V gene lost 4 bases and the J gene lost 4 bases, with 11 bases spanning the gap. The length of the CDR3 is 13 residues. Germline V gives CDR1 SGDLS, CDR2 YYNGEE. The CDR3 bases are TGTGCCAGCAGCCTCGACTCGATCTATGGCTACACCTTC. It yields the protein CASSLDSIYGYTF. The variable domain in full, completed from reference TRBV9 and TRBJ1-2, reads DSGVTQTPKHLITATGQRVTLRCSPRSGDLSVYWYQQSLDQGLQFLIQYYNGEERAKGNILERFSAQQFPDLHSELNLSSLELGDSALYFCASSLDSIYGYTFGSGTRLTVV.

The chain uses TRBV11-2 and TRBJ1-2; the match to TRBD1 covers 7 bases. The CDR3 spans 15 residues. The V segment lost 1 base and the J segment 8 bases; nucleotides outside the gene matches: 10. CDR1 is SGHAT and CDR2 is FQNNGV in the germline V gene. In DNA, the CDR3 is TGTGCCAGCAGCTTAGGTTTACAGGGGATTTTAGGCTACACCTTC. This sequence encodes CASSLGLQGILGYTF. The full variable domain, with the rest looked up from reference TRBV11-2 and TRBJ1-2, is EAGVAQSPRYKIIEKRQSVAFWCNPISGHATLYWYQQILGQGPKLLIQFQNNGVVDDSQLPKDRFSAERLKGVDSTLKIQPAKLEDSAVYLCASSLGLQGILGYTFGSGTRLTVV.

This chain joins TRBV4-3 and TRBJ1-2, with D possibly matching TRBD1 (5 bases). There are 15 residues in the CDR3. Trimming stripped 2 bases from V and 1 base from J, with 11 bases between. CDR1 and CDR2 from the germline V gene are LGHNA and YSLEER. The CDR3 loop is CASSQHTTDNYGYTF. CDR3 DNA: TGCGCCAGCAGCCAACACACGACAGATAACTATGGCTACACCTTC.

The J gene is TRBJ1-3, the V gene TRBV7-8, with a possible D match to TRBD1 (5 bases). The CDR3 covers 15 residues. V gave up 1 base and J gave up 0 bases, with 7 bases separating them. Per germline, CDR1 SGHVS and CDR2 FQNEAQ. CDR3 amino acids: CASSLVDNSGNTIYF. DNA of the CDR3: TGTGCCAGCAGCTTAGTGGACAACTCTGGAAACACCATATATTTT.

The V gene is TRBV25-1, the J gene TRBJ1-2; 9 nucleotides align to TRBD1. The CDR3 totals 16 residues. V shed 3 bases and J 6 bases; nucleotides not matched to a gene: 11. Germline V lookup: CDR1 MGHDK, CDR2 SYGVNS. In DNA, the CDR3 is TGTGCCAGCAGTGAGTCCCTCCGGGACAGGGTTAATGGCTACACCTTC. Protein product: CASSESLRDRVNGYTF.

V gene TRBV6-5 combines with J gene TRBJ2-7, with 10 bases that match TRBD1. Germline V gene sequence: CDR1 MNHEY, CDR2 SVGAGI. J was trimmed by 3 bases and V by 6 bases; bases with no gene match: 5. The CDR3 has 14 residues. CDR3 amino acids: CASRPRTGGYEQYF. The CDR3 DNA follows: TGTGCCAGCAGACCCAGGACAGGGGGCTACGAGCAGTACTTC.

The J gene is TRBJ1-2, the V gene TRBV19; D is undetermined. V lost 5 bases and J lost 7, with 14 bases in between. Germline CDR1 and CDR2: LNHDA and SQIVND (reference sequence). The CDR3 contains 13 residues. CDR3 region: CASSPDLLLGYTF. DNA of the CDR3: TGTGCCAGTAGTCCTGACTTATTGCTTGGCTACACCTTC.

This clone was counted between two and nine times. The chain employs TRBV28 and TRBJ2-2; D is possibly TRBD2 (6 bases). The CDR3 totals 14 residues. CDR1 is MDHEN, CDR2 SYDVKM, per germline. The germline V and J ends were trimmed by 4 bases and 4 bases, with 10 bases remaining between them. The DNA of the CDR3 is TGTGCCAGCAGTTCCGGGACTGCCACCGGGGAGCTGTTTTTT. The encoded protein is CASSSGTATGELFF.